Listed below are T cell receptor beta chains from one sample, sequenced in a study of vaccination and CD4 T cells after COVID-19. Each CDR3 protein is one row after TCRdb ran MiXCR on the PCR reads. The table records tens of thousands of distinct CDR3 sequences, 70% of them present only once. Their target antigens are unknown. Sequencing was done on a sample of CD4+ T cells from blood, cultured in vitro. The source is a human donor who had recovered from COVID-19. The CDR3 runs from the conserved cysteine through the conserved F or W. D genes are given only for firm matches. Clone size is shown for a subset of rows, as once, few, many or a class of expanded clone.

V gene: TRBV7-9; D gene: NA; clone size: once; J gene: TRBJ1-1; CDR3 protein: CASSLTPGKNTEAFF; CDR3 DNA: TGTGCCAGCAGCTTGACGCCCGGGAAGAACACTGAAGCTTTCTTT
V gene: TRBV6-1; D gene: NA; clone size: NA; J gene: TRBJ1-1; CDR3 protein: CASKRQATGNTEAFF; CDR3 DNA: TGTGCCAGCAAACGACAGGCCACGGGGAACACTGAAGCTTTCTTT
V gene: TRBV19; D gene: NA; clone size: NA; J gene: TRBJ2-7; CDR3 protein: CASSMTSSLYEQYF; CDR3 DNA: TGTGCCAGTAGTATGACCTCTAGCCTATACGAGCAGTACTTC
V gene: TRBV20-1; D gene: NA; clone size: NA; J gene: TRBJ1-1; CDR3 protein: CSARVGQLTEAFF; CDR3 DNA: TGCAGTGCTAGAGTTGGACAGCTCACTGAAGCTTTCTTT
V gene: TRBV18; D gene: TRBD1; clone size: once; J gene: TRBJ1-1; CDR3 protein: CASSPDRVGNTEAFF; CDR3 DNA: TGTGCCAGCTCACCCGACAGGGTTGGTAACACTGAAGCTTTCTTT
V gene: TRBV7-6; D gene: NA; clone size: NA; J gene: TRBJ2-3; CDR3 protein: CASSRAVAASTDTQYF; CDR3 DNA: TGTGCCAGCAGCCGCGCGGTAGCGGCTAGCACAGATACGCAGTATTTT
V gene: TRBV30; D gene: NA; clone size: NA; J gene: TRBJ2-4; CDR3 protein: CAWSVVGAAKNIQYF; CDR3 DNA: TGTGCCTGGAGTGTGGTGGGGGCAGCCAAAAACATTCAGTACTTC
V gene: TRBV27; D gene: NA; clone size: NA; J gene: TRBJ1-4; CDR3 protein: CASSSVGVSNEKLFF; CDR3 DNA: TGTGCCAGCAGTTCAGTAGGGGTTTCTAATGAAAAACTGTTTTTT
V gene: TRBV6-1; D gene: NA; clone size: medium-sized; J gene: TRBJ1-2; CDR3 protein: CASSPHRGSYGYTF; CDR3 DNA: TGTGCCAGCAGTCCTCATCGGGGTTCCTATGGCTACACCTTC
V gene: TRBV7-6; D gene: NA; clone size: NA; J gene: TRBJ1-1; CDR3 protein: CASSLTGSATEAFF; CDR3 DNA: TGTGCCAGCAGCCTTACAGGGTCAGCCACTGAAGCTTTCTTT
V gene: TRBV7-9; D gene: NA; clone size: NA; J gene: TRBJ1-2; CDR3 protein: CAISFQPGTFGYTF; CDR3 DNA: TGTGCCATCTCTTTCCAACCCGGGACTTTTGGCTACACCTTC
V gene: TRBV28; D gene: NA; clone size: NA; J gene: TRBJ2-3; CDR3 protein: CASRGTDTQYF; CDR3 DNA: TGTGCCAGCAGGGGCACAGATACGCAGTATTTT
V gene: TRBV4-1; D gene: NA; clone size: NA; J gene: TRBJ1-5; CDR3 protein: CASSQDNRAVQPQHF; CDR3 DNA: TGCGCCAGCAGCCAAGATAACAGGGCGGTTCAGCCCCAGCATTTT
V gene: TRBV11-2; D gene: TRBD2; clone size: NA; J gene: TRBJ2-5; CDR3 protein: CASSHTGTSQETQYF; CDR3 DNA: TGTGCCAGCAGTCACACCGGGACTAGCCAAGAGACCCAGTACTTC
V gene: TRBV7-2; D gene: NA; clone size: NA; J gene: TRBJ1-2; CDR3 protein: CASREGTPLRYGYTF; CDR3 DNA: TGTGCCAGCAGAGAAGGGACACCCCTTAGGTATGGCTACACCTTC
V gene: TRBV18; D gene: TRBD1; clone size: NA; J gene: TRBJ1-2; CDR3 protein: CASSLGTGQKVYGYTF; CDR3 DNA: TGTGCCAGCTCCCTCGGGACAGGGCAAAAAGTCTATGGCTACACCTTC
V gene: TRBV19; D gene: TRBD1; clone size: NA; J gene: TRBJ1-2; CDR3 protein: CASSISAGGYGYTF; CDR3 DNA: TGTGCCAGTAGTATTTCGGCAGGGGGCTATGGCTACACCTTC
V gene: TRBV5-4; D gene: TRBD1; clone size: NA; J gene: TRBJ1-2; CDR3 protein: CASSSRQGDYGYTF; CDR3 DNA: TGTGCCAGCAGCTCCCGACAGGGGGATTATGGCTACACCTTC
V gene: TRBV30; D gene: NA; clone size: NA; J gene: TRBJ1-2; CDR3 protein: CAWSSLRASGYTF; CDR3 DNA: TGTGCCTGGAGTTCCCTCAGGGCGTCTGGCTACACCTTC
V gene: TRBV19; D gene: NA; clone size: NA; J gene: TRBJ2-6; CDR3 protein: CASRSQGSGANALTF; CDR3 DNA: TGTGCCAGTAGGAGTCAGGGGTCTGGGGCCAACGCCCTGACTTTC
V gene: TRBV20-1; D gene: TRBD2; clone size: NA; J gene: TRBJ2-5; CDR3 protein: CSASGTSGTKTQYF; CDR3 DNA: TGCAGTGCTTCTGGGACTAGCGGGACGAAGACCCAGTACTTC
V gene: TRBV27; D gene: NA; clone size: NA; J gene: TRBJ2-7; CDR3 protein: CARLYEQYF; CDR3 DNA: TGTGCCAGGCTCTACGAGCAGTACTTC
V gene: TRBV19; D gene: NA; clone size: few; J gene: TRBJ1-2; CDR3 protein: CASSIVPIYGYTF; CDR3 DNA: TGTGCCAGTAGTATTGTGCCAATCTATGGCTACACCTTC
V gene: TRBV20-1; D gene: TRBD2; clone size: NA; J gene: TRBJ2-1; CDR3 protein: CSARYRTSGRITYNEQFF; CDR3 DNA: TGCAGTGCTAGATACCGGACTAGCGGGAGGATCACCTACAATGAGCAGTTCTTC
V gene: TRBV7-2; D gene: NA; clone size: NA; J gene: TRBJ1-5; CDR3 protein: CASSSDFTNQPQHF; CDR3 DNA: TGTGCCAGCAGCTCCGACTTTACTAATCAGCCCCAGCATTTT
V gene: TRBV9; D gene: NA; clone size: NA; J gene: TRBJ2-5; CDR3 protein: CASSVRSGEYQETQYF; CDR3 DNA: TGTGCCAGCAGCGTAAGGTCAGGGGAGTACCAAGAGACCCAGTACTTC
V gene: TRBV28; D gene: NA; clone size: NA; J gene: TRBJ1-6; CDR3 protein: CASSLRGALHF; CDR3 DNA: TGTGCCAGCAGTTTACGCGGGGCCCTCCACTTT
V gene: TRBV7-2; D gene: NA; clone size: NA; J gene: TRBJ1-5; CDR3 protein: CASSLVTQANQPQHF; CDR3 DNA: TGTGCCAGCAGCTTAGTTACACAGGCTAATCAGCCCCAGCATTTT
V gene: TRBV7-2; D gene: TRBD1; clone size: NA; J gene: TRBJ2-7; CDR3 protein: CASSLGGGQAHEQYF; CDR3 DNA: TGTGCCAGCAGCTTAGGTGGGGGACAGGCCCACGAGCAGTACTTC
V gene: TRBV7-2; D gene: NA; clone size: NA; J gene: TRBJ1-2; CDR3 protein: CASSPGRRDGYTF; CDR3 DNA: TGTGCCAGCAGCCCGGGGAGGCGGGATGGCTACACCTTC
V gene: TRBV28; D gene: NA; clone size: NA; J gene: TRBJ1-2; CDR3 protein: CASTDRNYGYTF; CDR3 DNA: TGTGCCAGCACCGACAGGAACTATGGCTACACCTTC